The T cell receptor beta chain under discussion was sequenced for a study of shared T cell receptors in the human thymus. CDR1 and CDR2 (germline): MNHEY, SMNVEV (reference sequence). There are 14 residues in the CDR3. This table comes from immunoSEQ multiplex PCR, and its TCRdb copy is limited to in-frame clones, with some not included. The data hold approximately 760,000 clones, with roughly 88% observed a single time. A single count supports this clone. Relative to the germline gene, one junction end is altered; a read error may explain this. This sample also appeared in a second study, on human thymus T cells. That work adds: Corrective cardiac operations yielded the resected thymus tissue. Within thymic and blood repertoires, V and J gene usage appeared to be biased. Highly overlapping thymic repertoires among unrelated individuals were reported in related research.

The origin of this receptor is a girl under three years old with a congenital heart defect. The specimen was thymocytes. The chain is built from TRBV27 and TRBJ1-2; D might be TRBD1 (5 bases). The CDR3 nucleotides read TGTGCCAGTAGTTGGGGCCCTTTTAACTATGGCTACACCTTC. Translating it yields CASSWGPFNYGYTF.